One sample yielded the 4 T cell receptor beta chains listed below, sequenced in a study of cytomegalovirus exposure and HLA in healthy donors. Measured with immunoSEQ multiplex PCR; TCRdb has only the in-frame clones, and not every one. This table holds some 140,000 clones, 80% to 90% found once. What was sequenced was PBMCs. These TCRs come from a woman between 25 and 40 years old in good health and CMV-seropositive.

This clone was observed once. J is TRBJ2-1 and V is TRBV5-1, with 9 nucleotides matching TRBD2. CDR3 length equals 16 residues. V lost 4 bases, J lost 2 bases, and 7 bases stayed unmatched. In germline, CDR1 is SGHRS, CDR2 YFSETQ. The DNA for the CDR3 is TGCGCCAGCAGCCTACTAGCGGGTGGGGCCTACAATGAGCAGTTCTTC. This encodes CASSLLAGGAYNEQFF.

This CDR3 is CASSPYPTGGGQPQHF. The CDR3 DNA is TGTGCCAGCAGCCCATACCCGACAGGGGGCGGTCAGCCCCAGCATTTT. The V and J genes are TRBV7-2 and TRBJ1-5; 10 nucleotides agree with TRBD1. J was trimmed by 6 bases and V by 5 bases; bases with no gene match: 10. The CDR3 is made up of 16 amino acids. Per the germline V gene, CDR1 is SGHTA and CDR2 is FQGNSA.

This rearrangement joins TRBV28 to TRBJ2-7; TRBD1 agrees at 7 bases. Germline values: CDR1 MDHEN, CDR2 SYDVKM. The CDR3 has 14 amino acids. V was clipped by 7 bases and J by 4 bases; unmatched bases: 10. The CDR3 DNA reads TGTGCCAGCAACGACCGGGACAGTTCTTACGAGCAGTACTTC. Translated, it gives CASNDRDSSYEQYF.

The rearrangement uses TRBV7-2 and TRBJ1-6; D is unresolved. Between the trimmed V and J ends, which lost 4 bases and 3 bases, there was a span of 13 bases. Germline values: CDR1 SGHTA, CDR2 FQGNSA. The CDR3 is made up of 16 amino acids. The CDR3 sequence: CASSSLAVLYNSPLHF. As DNA, the CDR3 is TGTGCCAGCAGCTCCTTGGCAGTCCTCTATAATTCACCCCTCCACTTT.